This T cell receptor (beta chain) was recorded in a study of blood T cell repertoires in COVID-19. Study-level information: The origin of the acute and convalescent COVID-19 samples was the United States, Italy and Spain. From T cells, B-cell-depleted T cells, or PBMCs came the material, which was cDNA or gDNA.

How the authors handled the data: Amplification of reference gene primers was used by the study to estimate nucleated cell counts. Clones were read by immunoSEQ multiplex PCR, and TCRdb kept only the in-frame ones, dropping some. Clone size and the V and J calls come from that table; the DNA yielded D and trimming. The sample consists of roughly 80,000 clones, roughly 82% of them appearing once. This CDR3 contains 16 residues. With 6 bases clipped from V and 6 bases from J, the junction kept 11 bases outside the gene matches. The germline V gene encodes CDR1 LNHDA and CDR2 SQIVND (reference sequence).

The chain has TRBV19 and TRBJ2-1; 10 nucleotides line up with TRBD2. The receptor comes from a man older than 75 with acute or convalescent COVID-19. The sequenced sample was peripheral blood. For the CDR3, the DNA is TGTGCCAGTAGGGTAGCGGGGGGCTCAGGCGGCAATGAGCAGTTCTTC. As protein: CASRVAGGSGGNEQFF.